This T cell receptor beta chain appears in the sequencing data of a study of T cells in Graves' hyperthyroidism and ophthalmopathy. The CDR3 runs to 17 residues. The germline V gene encodes CDR1 LGHNA and CDR2 YSLEER. V shed 0 bases and J 1 base; nucleotides not matched to a gene: 8. TCR beta CDR3 regions were amplified from RNA. In the first-round RT-PCR of the TCR CDR3, the HTBI primer set was used. In TCRdb, the multiplex PCR reads were re-called with MiXCR into one record per CDR3 protein. The table records 500,000 to 650,000 distinct CDR3 sequences, roughly 17% of them present only once. This clonotype was seen just once.

The receptor was derived from a woman aged 18-35 years with Graves' ophthalmopathy. Specimen: blood. This chain links TRBV4-3 with TRBJ2-5; the match to TRBD1 covers 7 bases. The CDR3 bases are TGCGCCAGCAGCCAAGAGGCCATAGGGACAGCCCAAGAGACCCAGTACTTC. This codes for CASSQEAIGTAQETQYF.